This T cell receptor (beta chain) was sequenced in a study of cytotoxic CD8 clonotypes in ibrutinib-treated CLL. Profiled with immunoSEQ multiplex PCR; TCRdb holds only in-frame clones, not every one. The data contain approximately 210,000 clones, 72% of them singletons. Germline CDR1 SEHNR, CDR2 FQNEAQ (reference sequence). CDR3 size: 15 residues. Unmatched junction bases numbered 5, after V lost 1 base and J lost 4 bases. This clone was counted between two and nine times. The V gene is TRBV7-9, the J gene TRBJ1-2; 8 nucleotides agree with TRBD1. The clonotype comes from a human donor with chronic lymphocytic leukemia. Sequenced here: PBMCs, sampled after 24 months of ibrutinib treatment. The CDR3 here is CASSLGTGTGYGYTF. The CDR3 DNA sequence: TGTGCCAGCAGCTTAGGCACCGGGACAGGCTATGGCTACACCTTC.